This entry features one T cell receptor (beta chain) sequence. This entry belongs to a study of blood T cell repertoires in COVID-19. As for the study in general: T cells, B-cell-depleted T cells, or PBMCs provided the cDNA or gDNA that served as material.

This table comes from immunoSEQ multiplex PCR, and its TCRdb copy is limited to in-frame clones, with some not included. Seen here are just over 650,000 clones, 75% to 90% observed once, and the top ten hold approximately 0.3%. V lost 3 bases, J lost 3 bases, and 13 bases lay in between. The CDR3 length is 15 residues. Germline V gene sequence: CDR1 SGHNT, CDR2 YYREEE (reference sequence). The clonotype was recovered from a woman aged 18-30 years with acute or convalescent COVID-19. Sequencing was done on a sample of peripheral blood. The chain is built from TRBV5-4 and TRBJ2-1; maybe TRBD1 (5 bases). CDR3 protein: CASSSAKDNYNEQFF. The CDR3 coding sequence is TGTGCCAGCAGCTCAGCCAAGGACAACTACAATGAGCAGTTCTTC.